A few counts support the clone carrying this T cell receptor beta chain. These data originate in a study of T cells in Graves' hyperthyroidism and ophthalmopathy. At the level of the study: Before treatment of any kind, peripheral blood was taken at initial diagnosis.

TCR beta CDR3 regions were amplified from RNA transcripts. Initially, a first-round RT-PCR of the TCR CDR3 employed the HTBI primer set. TCRdb itself ran the multiplex PCR reads through MiXCR, one entry per CDR3 protein. The sample has 380,000 or so distinct CDR3 sequences, 13% seen once. The hyperthyroidism patients had all been newly diagnosed, and their disease duration was under 2 months. Their ages ranged from 18 to 65 years. Any patient presenting with uncontrolled infection, other autoimmune disease, pregnancy or lactation was left out. Diagnostic decisions used clinical symptoms, serum thyroxine and TRAb, thyroid ultrasound and orbital computed tomography. The ends were cut back, 5 bases at V and 5 bases at J, with 12 bases in the middle. CDR3 length: 14 residues. CDR1 and CDR2 from the germline V gene are SGHVS and FNYEAQ.

The chain has TRBV7-6 and TRBJ2-2, with D perhaps TRBD2 (5 bases). What was sequenced was blood. The receptor comes from a man aged 25-40 years with Graves' hyperthyroidism that later progressed to Graves' ophthalmopathy. CDR3 amino acids: CASSQEGLTGELFF. The CDR3 DNA follows: TGTGCCAGCAGCCAAGAGGGTCTAACCGGGGAGCTGTTTTTT. Full variable domain (outside the CDR3, taken from reference TRBV7-6 and TRBJ2-2): GAGVSQSPRYKVTKRGQDVALRCDPISGHVSLYWYRQALGQGPEFLTYFNYEAQQDKSGLPNDRFSAERPEGSISTLTIQRTEQRDSAMYRCASSQEGLTGELFFGEGSRLTVL.